A single sample is the source of the 9 T cell receptor beta chains below, sequenced in a study of cytomegalovirus exposure and HLA in healthy donors. Profiled with immunoSEQ multiplex PCR; TCRdb holds only in-frame clones, not every one. The sample shows about 82,000 clones, 93% of them seen only once. The sequencing input was PBMCs. These receptors all stem from a man aged 18-30 years in good health and CMV-seronegative.

This clone has a count of ten or more. V is TRBV19 and J is TRBJ1-5; D remains unclear. The V and J ends lost 5 bases and 9 bases respectively, with 20 bases between them. The CDR3 contains 15 residues. Germline V gene data show CDR1 as LNHDA and CDR2 as SQIVND (reference sequence). The CDR3 spells CASSPRPSGLSPQHF. The CDR3 nucleotides are TGTGCCAGTAGTCCCCGACCCTCAGGTCTGTCGCCCCAGCATTTT.

This clone was counted a single time. This chain uses TRBV27 with TRBJ1-5; D uncertain. This CDR3 region has 15 residues. The V and J ends lost 4 bases and 1 base respectively, with 11 bases between them. CDR1 and CDR2 (germline): MNHEY, SMNVEV (reference sequence). For the CDR3, the DNA is TGTGCCAGCAGTTCCAACGACAAAAGCAATCAGCCCCAGCATTTT. Encoded protein: CASSSNDKSNQPQHF.

V and J are TRBV5-1 and TRBJ2-1; D is perhaps TRBD2 (6 bases). Trimming pared 7 bases from V and 2 bases from J, leaving 19 bases between. This CDR3 has 16 amino acids. CDR1 is SGHRS, CDR2 YFSETQ, per germline. The CDR3, as DNA: TGCGCCAGCTGCGATGCGGGGTCCGTAACCTACAATGAGCAGTTCTTC. It codes for CASCDAGSVTYNEQFF. Drawing the rest from reference TRBV5-1 and TRBJ2-1, the complete variable domain is KAGVTQTPRYLIKTRGQQVTLSCSPISGHRSVSWYQQTPGQGLQFLFEYFSETQRNKGNFPGRFSGRQFSNSRSEMNVSTLELGDSALYLCASCDAGSVTYNEQFFGPGTRLTVL.

The chain recombines TRBV11-3 with TRBJ2-7, with D possibly TRBD1 on 5 matching bases. Looked up from germline, CDR1 is SGHNT and CDR2 is YENEEA. Trimming stripped 6 bases from V and 3 bases from J, with 12 bases between. The CDR3 has 13 residues. The CDR3 here is CASSNRRDYEQYF. CDR3 DNA sequence: TGTGCCAGCAGTAACAGGAGAGACTACGAGCAGTACTTC.

J is TRBJ2-1 and V is TRBV9; 7 bases fit TRBD1. CDR1 and CDR2 (germline): SGDLS, YYNGEE. V dropped 2 bases and J dropped 1; count of bases not matched to a gene: 6. CDR3 length equals 16 residues. CDR3 nucleotide sequence: TGTGCCAGCAGCGTCGGACAGGCCCCGTCCTACAATGAGCAGTTCTTC. This sequence encodes CASSVGQAPSYNEQFF. The full variable domain, rest sourced from reference TRBV9 and TRBJ2-1, is DSGVTQTPKHLITATGQRVTLRCSPRSGDLSVYWYQQSLDQGLQFLIQYYNGEERAKGNILERFSAQQFPDLHSELNLSSLELGDSALYFCASSVGQAPSYNEQFFGPGTRLTVL.

V and J are TRBV6-6 and TRBJ1-1; D possibly corresponds to TRBD1 (5 bases). Germline CDR1 is MNHNY and CDR2 is SVGAGI (reference sequence). V was shortened by 0 bases and J by 5 bases, with 13 bases between the two germline ends. CDR3 size: 15 residues. In DNA, the CDR3 is TGTGCCAGCAGTTACTCAAAGGGGCGGCGGACTGAAGCTTTCTTT. It encodes CASSYSKGRRTEAFF.

The gene calls are TRBV4-2 and TRBJ2-7; a weak D match, TRBD1 (5 bases). Germline values: CDR1 LGHNA, CDR2 YNFKEQ. The CDR3 length is 18 residues. Trimming took off 0 bases at V and 2 bases at J, with 20 bases between the two ends. The CDR3 spells CASSQETWPGITTYEQYF. The CDR3 DNA sequence: TGTGCCAGCAGCCAAGAAACGTGGCCAGGGATCACAACCTACGAGCAGTACTTC.

The V call is TRBV4-2, the J call TRBJ2-2, with a weak D call TRBD2 (5 bases). Trimming removed 0 bases from V and 1 base from J, with 12 bases in between. The CDR3 length is 17 residues. CDR1 LGHNA and CDR2 YNFKEQ come from the germline V gene. The CDR3 is CASSQDSKRQNTGELFF. The DNA for the CDR3 is TGTGCCAGCAGCCAAGATAGTAAGCGGCAGAACACCGGGGAGCTGTTTTTT.

The V and J genes are TRBV19 and TRBJ1-3; 8 bases map to TRBD1. The CDR3 consists of 15 residues. J lost 4 bases, V lost 3 bases, and 5 bases had no gene match. Germline V CDR1 and CDR2: LNHDA, SQIVND (reference sequence). In DNA form, the CDR3 reads TGTGCCAGTAGTATTGGACAGGGACGAGGAAACACCATATATTTT. This translates into CASSIGQGRGNTIYF.